The 30 T cell receptor beta chains below come from one sample, sequenced in a study of a mutant IDH1 vaccine in newly diagnosed glioma. The time point here: baseline, week 1 (first vaccination visit). Treatment here: pre-vaccination baseline after standard-of-care therapy. The method was immunoSEQ multiplex PCR; TCRdb's version includes in-frame clones alone and lacks a portion of them. The data show 25,000 to 35,000 clones, 75% to 90% seen once. The starting material was PBMCs, obtained from a glioma patient treated with radiotherapy, temozolomide or both. The source of these receptors is a woman in her thirties or forties with glioma.

This clone came up once. This chain connects TRBV25-1 to TRBJ2-2; unclear D gene. Germline assignment: CDR1 MGHDK and CDR2 SYGVNS. V lost 6 bases to trimming and J lost 0 bases, with 8 bases between them. The CDR3 runs 14 residues. The CDR3 nucleotides read TGTGCCAGCAGGTCTACAGCGAACACCGGGGAGCTGTTTTTT. Its translation is CASRSTANTGELFF.

This clone was counted a single time. The chain has TRBV2 and TRBJ2-2; tentatively, D is TRBD1 (5 bases). Germline V CDR1 and CDR2: SNHLY, FYNNEI. The CDR3 totals 13 residues. The V end was cut by 7 bases, the J end by 5 bases, with 11 bases between. The chain's CDR3 is CASKPGWTGELFF. The CDR3 region has the DNA TGTGCCAGCAAACCAGGGTGGACCGGGGAGCTGTTTTTT. Drawing the rest from reference TRBV2 and TRBJ2-2, the complete variable domain is EPEVTQTPSHQVTQMGQEVILRCVPISNHLYFYWYRQILGQKVEFLVSFYNNEISEKSEIFDDQFSVERPDGSNFTLKIRSTKLEDSAMYFCASKPGWTGELFFGEGSRLTVL.

The chain couples TRBV30 to TRBJ2-4; 13 bases map to TRBD2. Germline-derived CDR1 and CDR2 are GTSNPN and SVGIG (reference sequence). The V and J ends lost 2 bases and 4 bases, in that order; junction bases with no gene match: 11. The CDR3 extends over 18 amino acids. The CDR3, as DNA: TGTGCCTGGAGTCCCTTTGGTACTAGCGGGAGGGCTAAAAACATTCAGTACTTC. This gives the protein CAWSPFGTSGRAKNIQYF.

V gene TRBV4-2 combines with J gene TRBJ2-7; 11 nucleotides align to TRBD2. Germline CDR1 and CDR2: LGHNA and YNFKEQ. The CDR3 spans 17 residues. Losses at the gene ends were 0 bases for V and 2 bases for J; bases not matched to a gene: 6. The CDR3, as DNA: TGTGCCAGCAGCCAAGATCCTGGGACTAGCGGAACCTACGAGCAGTACTTC. Amino acid sequence: CASSQDPGTSGTYEQYF.

The rearrangement joins TRBV19 to TRBJ2-5; 8 bases line up with TRBD2. Germline CDR1 reads LNHDA; CDR2 reads SQIVND (reference sequence). This CDR3 region has 16 residues. V shed 4 bases and J 2 bases; nucleotides not matched to a gene: 9. The CDR3 is CASSRGRGGGQETQYF. CDR3 in DNA: TGTGCCAGTAGTAGAGGACGGGGGGGAGGACAAGAGACCCAGTACTTC.

This clone was observed a handful of times. This sequence joins TRBV2 and TRBJ2-7, with 8 bases fitting TRBD1. The J segment lost 5 bases and the V segment lost 3 bases, leaving 12 bases of the junction unmatched. The CDR3 has 16 residues. CDR1 and CDR2 from the germline V gene are SNHLY and FYNNEI. CDR3 nucleotide sequence: TGTGCCAGCAGTGACCGGACAGGGAAATCAATCGACGAGCAGTACTTC. Residues: CASSDRTGKSIDEQYF.

This chain uses TRBV4-3 with TRBJ2-7; TRBD2 matches at 11 bases. This CDR3 comprises 18 residues. J lost 3 bases, V lost 5 bases, and 15 bases had no gene match. Germline assignment: CDR1 LGHNA and CDR2 YSLEER. The CDR3 DNA is TGCGCCAGCAGCAGAACTGCAATGACTAGCGGGGACAGCTACGAGCAGTACTTC. Its protein is CASSRTAMTSGDSYEQYF.

The chain has TRBV27 and TRBJ2-7, with 10 bases that match TRBD1. J gave up 4 bases and V 8 bases, and 11 bases lay outside the gene matches. The CDR3 sequence is 15 residues long. From germline, CDR1 is MNHEY and CDR2 SMNVEV (reference sequence). CDR3 protein: CASGPFRDRGYEQYF. CDR3 nucleotide sequence: TGTGCCAGCGGCCCGTTCCGGGACAGGGGATACGAGCAGTACTTC.

The V call is TRBV6-5, the J call TRBJ1-5, with D unclear. The ends were cut back, 6 bases at V and 9 bases at J, with 15 bases in the middle. The CDR3 loop spans 13 amino acids. CDR1 is MNHEY, CDR2 SVGAGI, per germline. The CDR3 DNA sequence: TGTGCCAGCAGCTATGAGCCCCGGGGGCCCCAGCATTTT. Translation: CASSYEPRGPQHF.

The chain joins TRBV27 to TRBJ2-2; TRBD2 aligns across 7 bases. Germline V gives CDR1 MNHEY, CDR2 SMNVEV (reference sequence). This CDR3 has 15 amino acids. The trim removed 7 bases at V and 4 bases at J, leaving 9 bases unmatched. This CDR3 is CASTPGGGSTGELFF. CDR3 DNA: TGTGCCAGCACCCCTGGGGGGGGATCCACCGGGGAGCTGTTTTTT.

V and J are TRBV19 and TRBJ1-1; a weak D match, TRBD1 (6 bases). V shed 5 bases and J shed 8 bases, with 15 bases lying between them. The CDR3 has 13 amino acids. CDR1 is LNHDA and CDR2 is SQIVND in the germline V gene (reference sequence). CDR3 protein: CASSSRDKHEAFF. The DNA of the CDR3 is TGTGCCAGTAGTTCCCGGGACAAGCACGAAGCTTTCTTT.

The V gene is TRBV6-5, the J gene TRBJ1-5; D may be TRBD1 (6 bases). The germline V gene has CDR1 MNHEY and CDR2 SVGAGI. This CDR3 region has 13 residues. The ends were cut back, 2 bases at V and 4 bases at J, with 6 bases in the middle. The CDR3 sequence is CASSYRGNQPQHF. Here the CDR3 DNA reads TGTGCCAGCAGTTACAGGGGGAATCAGCCCCAGCATTTT.

The genes are TRBV29-1 and TRBJ1-1; D is unresolved. The CDR3 contains 13 residues. Germline CDR1 and CDR2: SQVTM and ANQGSEA. Trimming stripped 6 bases from V and 5 bases from J, with 16 bases between. CDR3 protein: CSVLSVAGTEAFF. CDR3 coding DNA: TGCAGCGTCTTATCCGTCGCGGGGACTGAAGCTTTCTTT.

V is TRBV7-3 and J is TRBJ2-5, with D maybe TRBD2 (5 bases). The CDR3 loop spans 15 amino acids. Per the germline V gene, CDR1 is SGHTA and CDR2 is FQGTGA. V was cut by 3 bases and J by 6 bases, with 17 bases left in between. The CDR3 region is CASSLVAGMEKTQYF. In DNA, the CDR3 is TGTGCCAGCAGCTTGGTAGCCGGGATGGAAAAGACCCAGTACTTC.

The chain couples TRBV11-3 to TRBJ2-2; weak D call: TRBD1 (6 bases). V dropped 3 bases and J dropped 8 bases, with 10 bases sitting between them. Germline CDR1 is SGHNT and CDR2 is YENEEA. The CDR3 covers 13 residues. CDR3 coding DNA: TGTGCCAGCAGCTTTATACAGGGTGGGGAGCTGTTTTTT. It translates to CASSFIQGGELFF.

Here the CDR3 reads CASSPAGQTYGYTF. CDR3 DNA sequence: TGTGCCAGTAGTCCGGCGGGACAGACCTATGGCTACACCTTC. The rearrangement joins TRBV19 to TRBJ1-2; 7 bases fit TRBD1. The CDR3 is 14 amino acids. V trimming: 5 bases; J trimming: 4 bases; junction bases outside the gene matches: 7. Germline V gene lookup returns CDR1 LNHDA and CDR2 SQIVND (reference sequence).

The chain employs TRBV14 and TRBJ2-5; the D gene is possibly TRBD2 (5 bases). There are 13 residues in the CDR3. V was pared by 1 base and J by 2 bases, with 5 bases between. In germline, CDR1 is SGHDN, CDR2 FVKESK. DNA of the CDR3: TGTGCCAGCAGCCAAGGACTACAAGAGACCCAGTACTTC. Amino acid sequence: CASSQGLQETQYF.

This chain joins TRBV7-8 and TRBJ2-7, with TRBD2 matching over 10 bases. Germline trimming cut 5 bases from V and 0 bases from J; bases unmatched to any gene: 7. The CDR3 totals 16 residues. Germline V gives CDR1 SGHVS, CDR2 FQNEAQ. The CDR3 DNA reads TGTGCCAGCAGCCCCGGACTAGCGGCAACCTCCTACGAGCAGTACTTC. The encoded protein is CASSPGLAATSYEQYF.

The chain joins TRBV10-3 to TRBJ1-1; TRBD1 is a possible D gene (6 bases). Trimming cost V 6 bases and J 0 bases, with 11 bases left between them. CDR1 ENHRY and CDR2 SYGVKD come from the germline V gene. This CDR3 contains 14 residues. The CDR3 protein is CAIRLDRMNTEAFF. The CDR3 DNA is TGTGCCATCAGACTTGACAGGATGAACACTGAAGCTTTCTTT.

This clone was recorded once. V and J are TRBV28 and TRBJ1-1; 9 nucleotides line up with TRBD1. J gave up 7 bases and V 1 base, and 7 bases lay outside the gene matches. There are 15 residues in the CDR3. Germline loops: CDR1 MDHEN, CDR2 SYDVKM. The CDR3 loop is CASSLFNPGQGEAFF. CDR3 nucleotides: TGTGCCAGCAGTTTATTCAATCCGGGACAGGGTGAAGCTTTCTTT.

This clone was seen only once. The chain recombines TRBV2 with TRBJ2-7; no definite D call. Germline-derived CDR1 and CDR2 are SNHLY and FYNNEI. CDR3 length: 15 residues. V lost 1 base, J lost 4 bases, and 14 bases lay in between. Written as DNA, the CDR3 is TGTGCCAGCAGTGAAGACACTATACACGAATACGAGCAGTACTTC. This gives the protein CASSEDTIHEYEQYF. The whole variable domain, filled in from reference TRBV2 and TRBJ2-7, reads EPEVTQTPSHQVTQMGQEVILRCVPISNHLYFYWYRQILGQKVEFLVSFYNNEISEKSEIFDDQFSVERPDGSNFTLKIRSTKLEDSAMYFCASSEDTIHEYEQYFGPGTRLTVT.

The chain joins TRBV6-1 to TRBJ1-5; D may be TRBD1 (5 bases). The CDR3 sequence is 15 residues long. CDR1 and CDR2 (germline): MNHNS, SASEGT. Deletions cut 2 bases from V and 3 bases from J, with 11 bases between. CDR3 sequence: CASSENRGFNQPQHF. The DNA for the CDR3 is TGTGCCAGCAGTGAAAATAGGGGTTTCAATCAGCCCCAGCATTTT.

The J gene is TRBJ1-2, the V gene TRBV13, with TRBD1 identical over 8 bases. This CDR3 has 15 amino acids. Germline CDR1 reads PRHDT; CDR2 reads FYEKMQ (reference sequence). The trim removed 1 base at V and 6 bases at J, leaving 7 bases unmatched. CDR3 in amino acids: CASSLAQGAWDGYTF. In DNA, the CDR3 is TGTGCCAGCAGCTTAGCCCAGGGGGCTTGGGATGGCTACACCTTC.

CDR3: CSVVARQGPPEAFF. The CDR3 DNA reads TGCAGCGTTGTGGCACGACAGGGGCCCCCTGAAGCTTTCTTT. V gene TRBV29-1 combines with J gene TRBJ1-1; 8 bases map to TRBD1. CDR3 length equals 14 residues. CDR1 is SQVTM, CDR2 ANQGSEA, per germline. V shed 4 bases and J 6 bases; nucleotides not matched to a gene: 10.

V and J are TRBV4-1 and TRBJ1-1; possible D gene TRBD1, 5 bases. The CDR3 is 15 residues long. V dropped 1 base and J dropped 5 bases, with 14 bases sitting between them. Looked up from germline, CDR1 is MGHRA and CDR2 is YSYEKL. In DNA form, the CDR3 reads TGCGCCAGCAGCCAAGCCCCGGCAGGGCGGACTGAAGCTTTCTTT. This encodes CASSQAPAGRTEAFF.

J is TRBJ1-4 and V is TRBV5-1; 9 nucleotides agree with TRBD1. The V gene's germline CDR1 is SGHRS and CDR2 YFSETQ. V trimming: 4 bases; J trimming: 8 bases; junction bases outside the gene matches: 9. This CDR3 comprises 15 residues. In DNA form, the CDR3 reads TGCGCCAGCAGCCCGGGTCCCGGGACAGGGGAAAAACTGTTTTTT. The encoded protein is CASSPGPGTGEKLFF.

The chain recombines TRBV5-1 with TRBJ1-3, with unresolved D. Trimming removed 5 bases from V and 4 bases from J, with 19 bases in between. Germline V gene sequence: CDR1 SGHRS, CDR2 YFSETQ. The CDR3 length is 16 residues. CDR3 coding DNA: TGCGCCAGCAGAAAAGGAGTCGACCCCTCGGGAAACACCATATATTTT. Its translation: CASRKGVDPSGNTIYF. Full variable domain (outside the CDR3, taken from reference TRBV5-1 and TRBJ1-3): KAGVTQTPRYLIKTRGQQVTLSCSPISGHRSVSWYQQTPGQGLQFLFEYFSETQRNKGNFPGRFSGRQFSNSRSEMNVSTLELGDSALYLCASRKGVDPSGNTIYFGEGSWLTVV.

The gene calls are TRBV7-8 and TRBJ1-5; 7 bases are a match to TRBD1. Germline trimming cut 5 bases from V and 2 bases from J; bases unmatched to any gene: 0. The V gene's germline CDR1 is SGHVS and CDR2 FQNEAQ. The CDR3 is 13 residues long. CDR3 loop: CASSGTGNQPQHF. DNA of the CDR3: TGTGCCAGCAGCGGGACAGGCAATCAGCCCCAGCATTTT.

The CDR3 coding sequence is TGTGCCAGCAGTAACCTCTTGGGGGGCACTGAAGCTTTCTTT. This encodes CASSNLLGGTEAFF. The V gene is TRBV6-1, the J gene TRBJ1-1; tentative D call: TRBD1 (5 bases). This CDR3 region has 14 residues. In germline, CDR1 is MNHNS, CDR2 SASEGT. Between the trimmed V and J ends, which lost 5 bases and 4 bases, there was a span of 14 bases.

The chain links TRBV7-9 to TRBJ1-4, with a tentative D call TRBD1 (5 bases). The germline V and J ends were trimmed by 6 bases and 8 bases, with 16 bases remaining between them. Looked up from germline, CDR1 is SEHNR and CDR2 is FQNEAQ (reference sequence). CDR3 length: 14 residues. The CDR3 DNA is TGTGCCAGCAGTTACGGGGGGGGATTCGAAAAACTGTTTTTT. Protein sequence: CASSYGGGFEKLFF.